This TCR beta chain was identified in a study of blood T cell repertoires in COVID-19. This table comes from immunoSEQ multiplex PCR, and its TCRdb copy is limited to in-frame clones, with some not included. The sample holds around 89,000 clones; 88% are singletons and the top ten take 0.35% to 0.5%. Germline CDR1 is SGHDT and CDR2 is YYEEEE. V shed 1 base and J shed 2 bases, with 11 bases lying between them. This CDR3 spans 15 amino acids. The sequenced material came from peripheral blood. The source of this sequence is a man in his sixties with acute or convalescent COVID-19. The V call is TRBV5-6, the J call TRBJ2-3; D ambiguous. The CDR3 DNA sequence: TGTGCCAGCAGCTTGCCCGAAGCGTACACAGATACGCAGTATTTT. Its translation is CASSLPEAYTDTQYF.